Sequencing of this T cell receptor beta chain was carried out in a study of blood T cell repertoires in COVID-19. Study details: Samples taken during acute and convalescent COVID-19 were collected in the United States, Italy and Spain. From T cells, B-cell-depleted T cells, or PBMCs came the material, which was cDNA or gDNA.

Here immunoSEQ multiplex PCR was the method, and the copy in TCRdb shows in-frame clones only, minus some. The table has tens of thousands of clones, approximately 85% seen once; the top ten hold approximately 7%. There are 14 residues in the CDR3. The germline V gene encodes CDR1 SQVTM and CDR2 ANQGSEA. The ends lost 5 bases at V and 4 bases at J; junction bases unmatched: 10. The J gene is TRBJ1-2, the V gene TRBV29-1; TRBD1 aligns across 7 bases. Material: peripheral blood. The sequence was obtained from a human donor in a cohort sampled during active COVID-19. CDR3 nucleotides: TGCAGCGTTCTCGGAGGGGGCGAGAGCTATGGCTACACCTTC. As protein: CSVLGGGESYGYTF. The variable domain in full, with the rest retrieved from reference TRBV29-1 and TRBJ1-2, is SAVISQKPSRDICQRGTSLTIQCQVDSQVTMMFWYRQQPGQSLTLIATANQGSEATYESGFVIDKFPISRPNLTFSTLTVSNMSPEDSSIYLCSVLGGGESYGYTFGSGTRLTVV.